The 8 T cell receptor beta chains below were found in one sample sequenced in a study of T cell responses to AZD1222 COVID-19 vaccine. Assay used: immunoSEQ multiplex PCR; TCRdb lists only in-frame clones, some missing. The sample carries roughly 180,000 clones, roughly nine tenths recorded once. Sequences were derived from peripheral blood, sampled on day 0 of AZD1222 vaccination. These receptors were collected from an adult in good health.

The chain links TRBV5-1 to TRBJ1-4; 7 nucleotides align to TRBD1. The CDR3 loop spans 15 amino acids. V lost 7 bases, J lost 4 bases, and 10 bases stayed unmatched. Germline V gene sequence: CDR1 SGHRS, CDR2 YFSETQ. CDR3 sequence: CASARQGQLNEKLFF. Written as DNA, the CDR3 is TGCGCCAGCGCCCGGCAGGGACAGCTTAATGAAAAACTGTTTTTT. The entire variable domain, with the rest obtained from reference TRBV5-1 and TRBJ1-4, is as follows: KAGVTQTPRYLIKTRGQQVTLSCSPISGHRSVSWYQQTPGQGLQFLFEYFSETQRNKGNFPGRFSGRQFSNSRSEMNVSTLELGDSALYLCASARQGQLNEKLFFGSGTQLSVL.

The genes are TRBV3-1 (or the pseudogene TRBV3-2) and TRBJ1-3; D uncertain. There are 14 residues in the CDR3. With 1 base removed from V and 7 bases from J, the gap between germline ends came to 11 bases. CDR1 and CDR2 (germline): LGHDT, YNNKEL (reference sequence). The CDR3 here is CASSQGLFTNTIYF. The CDR3 coding sequence is TGTGCCAGCAGCCAAGGCCTTTTCACGAACACCATATATTTT.

The J gene is TRBJ1-6, the V gene TRBV19; D ambiguous. The CDR3 sequence is 16 residues long. The V and J ends lost 5 bases and 0 bases respectively, with 11 bases between them. The V gene's germline CDR1 is LNHDA and CDR2 SQIVND (reference sequence). The CDR3 is CASSLRLSSYNSPLHF. The DNA for the CDR3 is TGTGCCAGTAGTTTACGGCTAAGCTCCTATAATTCACCCCTCCACTTT.

This clone was seen more than once but under ten times. The rearrangement uses TRBV7-2 and TRBJ2-2; D might be TRBD2 (5 bases). Looked up from germline, CDR1 is SGHTA and CDR2 is FQGNSA. This CDR3 has 15 residues. Trimming pared 1 base from V and 3 bases from J, leaving 9 bases between. The CDR3 loop is CASSLGLRDTGELFF. CDR3 bases: TGTGCCAGCAGCTTAGGTCTGAGGGACACCGGGGAGCTGTTTTTT.

This clone came up a few times. CDR3 coding DNA: TGTGCCAGCAGCTCGCAGTCCGTGGGCAATCAGCCCCAGCATTTT. This sequence encodes CASSSQSVGNQPQHF. The gene calls are TRBV6-5 and TRBJ1-5; D is unresolved. The CDR3 runs to 15 residues. Trimming removed 6 bases at V and 2 bases at J, with 14 bases between. The germline V gene has CDR1 MNHEY and CDR2 SVGAGI.

The V and J genes are TRBV3-1 (or the pseudogene TRBV3-2) and TRBJ2-7, with 8 bases lining up with TRBD1. This CDR3 comprises 16 residues. Germline assignment: CDR1 LGHDT and CDR2 YNNKEL (reference sequence). V was pared by 3 bases and J by 4 bases, with 11 bases of the junction left unmatched. The CDR3 DNA sequence: TGTGCCAGCAGCCACCCAGGGACAGGTACGATGTACGAGCAGTACTTC. Its translation: CASSHPGTGTMYEQYF.

The chain combines TRBV3-1 (or the pseudogene TRBV3-2) with TRBJ2-1, with D tentatively TRBD2 (7 bases). The germline V and J ends were trimmed by 4 bases and 4 bases, with 14 bases remaining between them. Germline V gene data show CDR1 as LGHDT and CDR2 as YNNKEL (reference sequence). The CDR3 has 15 residues. CDR3 protein: CASSPLGGGYNEQFF. DNA for the CDR3: TGTGCCAGCAGCCCGCTAGGGGGGGGATACAATGAGCAGTTCTTC.

The V call is TRBV11-3, the J call TRBJ1-6; 9 bases match TRBD1. The CDR3 runs 18 residues. The junction had 17 bases not matched to a gene; V was cut back by 7 bases and J by 7 bases. The germline V gene encodes CDR1 SGHNT and CDR2 YENEEA. CDR3 region: CASNRDRERVRVNSPLHF. CDR3 in DNA: TGTGCCAGCAACCGGGACAGGGAAAGGGTCAGAGTAAATTCACCCCTCCACTTT. Drawing the rest from reference TRBV11-3 and TRBJ1-6, the complete variable domain is EAGVVQSPRYKIIEKKQPVAFWCNPISGHNTLYWYLQNLGQGPELLIRYENEEAVDDSQLPKDRFSAERLKGVDSTLKIQPAELGDSAVYLCASNRDRERVRVNSPLHFGNGTRLTVT.